What follows is one T cell receptor beta chain and its context. Its antigen is not identified. With 6 bases removed from V and 1 base from J, the gap between germline ends came to 10 bases. The CDR3 has 13 amino acids. Germline-derived CDR1 and CDR2 are MNHEY and SMNVEV (reference sequence). No fewer than 7 million PBMCs went into each sample. For the second PCR, which ran for about 6 to 12 cycles, a sample-barcoded 5' primer and a J-beta primer mix were used. TCRdb used MiXCR to reprocess the 5' RACE reads, holding one entry per CDR3 protein. The sample has fewer than 1 million distinct CDR3 sequences; more than 40% are singletons. This specimen comes from a study of blood T cells in healthy people across ages. Study findings and constraints: In these data, TCR beta diversity tracked strongly with naive T cell percentage. There were more naive CD4+ cells and higher diversity in long-lived donors than in aged donors.

The specimen was blood. The TCR comes from a man aged 60 to 75 in good health. V gene TRBV27 combines with J gene TRBJ2-7, with TRBD2 as a possible D gene (5 bases). CDR3 sequence reads: CASRESGSYEQYF. The CDR3 coding sequence is TGTGCCAGCAGAGAGAGCGGTTCCTACGAGCAGTACTTC.